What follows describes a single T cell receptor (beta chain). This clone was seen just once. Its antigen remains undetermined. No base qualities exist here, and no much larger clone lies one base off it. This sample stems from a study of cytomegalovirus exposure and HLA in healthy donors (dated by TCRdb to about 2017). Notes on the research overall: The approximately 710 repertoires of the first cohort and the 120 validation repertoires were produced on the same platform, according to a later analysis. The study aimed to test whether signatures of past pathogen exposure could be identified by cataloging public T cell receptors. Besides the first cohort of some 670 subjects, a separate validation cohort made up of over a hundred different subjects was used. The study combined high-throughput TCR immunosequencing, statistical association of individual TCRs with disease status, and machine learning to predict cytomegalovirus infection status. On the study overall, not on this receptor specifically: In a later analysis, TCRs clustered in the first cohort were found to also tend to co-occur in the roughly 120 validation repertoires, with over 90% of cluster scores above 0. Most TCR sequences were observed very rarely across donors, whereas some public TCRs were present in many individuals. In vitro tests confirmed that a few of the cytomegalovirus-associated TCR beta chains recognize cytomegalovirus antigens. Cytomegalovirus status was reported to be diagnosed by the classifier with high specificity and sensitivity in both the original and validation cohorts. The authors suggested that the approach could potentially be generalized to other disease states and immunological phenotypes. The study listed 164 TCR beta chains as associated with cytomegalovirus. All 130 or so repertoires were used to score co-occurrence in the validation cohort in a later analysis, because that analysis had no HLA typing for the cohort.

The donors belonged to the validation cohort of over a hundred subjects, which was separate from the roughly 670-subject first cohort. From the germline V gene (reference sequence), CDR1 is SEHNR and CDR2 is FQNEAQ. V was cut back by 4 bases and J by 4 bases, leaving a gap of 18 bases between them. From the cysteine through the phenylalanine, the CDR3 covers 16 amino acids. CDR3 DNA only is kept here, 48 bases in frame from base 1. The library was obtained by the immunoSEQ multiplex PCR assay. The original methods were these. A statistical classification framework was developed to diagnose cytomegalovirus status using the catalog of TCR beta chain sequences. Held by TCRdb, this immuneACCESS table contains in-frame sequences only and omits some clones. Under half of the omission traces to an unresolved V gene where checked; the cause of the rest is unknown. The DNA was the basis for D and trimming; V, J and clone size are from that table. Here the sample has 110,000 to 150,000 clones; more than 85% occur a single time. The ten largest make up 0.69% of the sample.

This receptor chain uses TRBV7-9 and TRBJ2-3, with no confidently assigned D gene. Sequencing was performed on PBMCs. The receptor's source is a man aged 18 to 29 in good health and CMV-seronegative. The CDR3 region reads CASSSGQARRADTQYF. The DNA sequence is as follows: TGTGCCAGCAGCTCCGGTCAAGCGAGGAGAGCAGATACGCAGTATTTT.